These 2 T cell receptor beta chains were sequenced from one sample in a study of graft-versus-host responses after intestinal transplantation (dated by TCRdb to the early 2020s). The method was the immunoSEQ multiplex PCR assay. TCRdb obtained this table from immuneACCESS and retained in-frame rearrangements with V and J assigned. These tables miss some clones; where compared with another copy, unresolved V genes account for less than half of the shortfall, and the remainder is unexplained. The sample yields under 40,000 clones; 90% to 95% were counted once. Jointly, the top ten make up 0.65% to 0.95% of the sample. The sample here was PBMCs, taken 16 days after intestinal transplant. Receptors originate from a human patient who received an intestinal transplant, so some T cells may come from the graft donor.

The chain couples TRBV7-6 to TRBJ1-3; a weak D match, TRBD1 (6 bases). Per germline, CDR1 SGHVS and CDR2 FNYEAQ. This CDR3 spans 14 amino acids. With 1 base removed from V and 3 bases from J, the gap between germline ends came to 7 bases. The chain's CDR3 is CASSLDRDGNTIYF. CDR3 sequence (DNA): TGTGCCAGCAGCTTAGACAGGGATGGAAACACCATATATTTT.

The chain combines TRBV28 with TRBJ2-7; D gene uncertain. The CDR3 sequence is 9 residues long. In germline, CDR1 is MDHEN, CDR2 SYDVKM. The V and J ends lost 6 bases and 5 bases respectively, with 2 bases between them. CDR3 residues: CASSHEQYF. For the CDR3, the DNA is TGTGCCAGCAGCCACGAGCAGTACTTC.